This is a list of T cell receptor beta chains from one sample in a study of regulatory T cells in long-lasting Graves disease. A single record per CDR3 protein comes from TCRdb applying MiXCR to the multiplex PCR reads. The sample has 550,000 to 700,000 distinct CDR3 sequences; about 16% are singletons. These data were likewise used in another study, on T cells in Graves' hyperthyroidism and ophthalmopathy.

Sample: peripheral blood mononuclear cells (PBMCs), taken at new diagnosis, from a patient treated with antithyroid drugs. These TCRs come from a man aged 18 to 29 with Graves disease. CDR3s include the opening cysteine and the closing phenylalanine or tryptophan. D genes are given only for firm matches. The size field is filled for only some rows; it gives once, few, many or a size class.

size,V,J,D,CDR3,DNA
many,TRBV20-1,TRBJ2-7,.,CSAREAVGRTYEQYF,TGCAGTGCTAGAGAAGCCGTGGGGCGGACCTACGAGCAGTACTTC
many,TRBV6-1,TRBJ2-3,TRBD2,CASTKFPGLAGGPSTDTQYF,TGTGCCAGCACCAAATTCCCAGGGCTAGCGGGAGGTCCTAGCACAGATACGCAGTATTTT
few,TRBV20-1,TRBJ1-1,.,CSAGLGTEAFF,TGCAGTGCCGGATTAGGAACTGAAGCTTTCTTT
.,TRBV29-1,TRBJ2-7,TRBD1,CSVEPDAGQGSYEQYF,TGCAGCGTTGAACCTGATGCGGGACAGGGGTCCTACGAGCAGTACTTC
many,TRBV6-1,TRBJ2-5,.,CASHLGSETQYF,TGTGCCAGTCACCTAGGCTCGGAGACCCAGTACTTC
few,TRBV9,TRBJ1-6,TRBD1,CASSTNLGQGYNSPLHF,TGTGCCAGCAGCACCAACTTAGGACAGGGCTATAATTCACCCCTCCACTTT
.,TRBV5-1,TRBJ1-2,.,CASSYTENYGYTF,TGCGCCAGCAGCTATACAGAAAACTATGGCTACACCTTC
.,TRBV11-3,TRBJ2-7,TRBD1,CASSLVGQGTHSYEQYF,TGTGCCAGCAGCTTAGTTGGACAGGGGACCCACTCCTACGAGCAGTACTTC
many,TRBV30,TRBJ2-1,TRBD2,CAWRLHAGEEQFF,TGTGCCTGGAGGCTCCACGCGGGGGAGGAGCAGTTCTTC
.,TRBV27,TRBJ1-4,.,CASSPSGRLLEKLFF,TGTGCCAGCAGTCCATCGGGACGGCTTTTAGAAAAACTGTTTTTT
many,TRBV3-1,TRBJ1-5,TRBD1,CASSQGTGGGFQPQHF,TGTGCCAGCAGCCAAGGGACAGGGGGCGGATTTCAGCCCCAGCATTTT
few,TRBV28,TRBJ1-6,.,CASSYWTGSSPLHF,TGTGCCAGCAGTTACTGGACCGGGAGTTCACCCCTCCACTTT
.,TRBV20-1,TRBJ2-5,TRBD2,CSAREGLAGETQYF,TGCAGTGCTAGAGAGGGACTAGCGGGAGAGACCCAGTACTTC
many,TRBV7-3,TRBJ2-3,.,CASSLVATAIFTDTQYF,TGTGCCAGCAGCTTAGTTGCGACAGCAATATTCACAGATACGCAGTATTTT
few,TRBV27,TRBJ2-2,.,CASGRAGGTGELFF,TGTGCCAGCGGGCGGGCAGGTGGGACCGGGGAGCTGTTTTTT
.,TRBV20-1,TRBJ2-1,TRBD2,CSARSSGAAEYNEQFF,TGCAGTGCTAGGTCCAGCGGGGCAGCGGAATACAATGAGCAGTTCTTC
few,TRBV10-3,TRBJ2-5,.,CAISREVQETQYF,TGTGCCATCAGCCGCGAGGTCCAAGAGACCCAGTACTTC
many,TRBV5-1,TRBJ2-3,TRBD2,CASSLTGGKDTQYF,TGCGCCAGCAGCTTGACGGGAGGAAAAGATACGCAGTATTTT
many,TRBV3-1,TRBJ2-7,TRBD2,CASSQEAGRYYEQYF,TGTGCCAGCAGCCAAGAAGCGGGACGGTACTACGAGCAGTACTTC
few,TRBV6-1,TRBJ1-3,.,CASSESRSSGNTIYF,TGTGCCAGCAGTGAATCCCGAAGCTCTGGAAACACCATATATTTT
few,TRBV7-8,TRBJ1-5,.,CASSLYDSLPNQPQHF,TGTGCCAGCAGCTTATATGACAGTCTTCCCAATCAGCCCCAGCATTTT
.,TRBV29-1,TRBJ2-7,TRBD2,CSVTGTSGSLGDNEQYF,TGCAGCGTTACCGGGACTAGCGGGAGTTTGGGTGACAATGAGCAGTACTTC
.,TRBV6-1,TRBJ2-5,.,CASSEVPGETQYF,TGTGCCAGCAGTGAAGTTCCAGGCGAGACCCAGTACTTC
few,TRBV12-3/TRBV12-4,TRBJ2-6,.,CASSLIGGTLSGANVLTF,TGTGCCAGCAGTTTAATCGGGGGAACGCTCTCTGGGGCCAACGTCCTGACTTTC
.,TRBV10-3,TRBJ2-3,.,CAIKDSTSTDTQYF,TGTGCCATCAAGGACAGCACTAGCACAGATACGCAGTATTTT
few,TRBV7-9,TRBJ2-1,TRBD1,CASSLLGGTGGAHEQFF,TGTGCCAGCAGCTTACTGGGGGGGACAGGGGGTGCGCATGAGCAGTTCTTC
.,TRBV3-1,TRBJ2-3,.,CASSQDLGDTQYF,TGTGCCAGCAGCCAAGATCTGGGCGATACGCAGTATTTT
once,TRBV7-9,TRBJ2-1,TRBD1,CARSSAGQGYNEQFF,TGTGCCAGAAGCTCGGCGGGACAGGGTTACAATGAGCAGTTCTTC
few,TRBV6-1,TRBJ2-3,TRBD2,CASSPSGRAQDTQYF,TGTGCCAGCAGTCCCAGCGGGAGGGCCCAAGATACGCAGTATTTT
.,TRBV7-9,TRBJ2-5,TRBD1,CASSTRTGFGETQYF,TGTGCCAGCAGCACACGGACAGGGTTTGGGGAGACCCAGTACTTC
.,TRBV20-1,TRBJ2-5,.,CSACPRQNQETQYF,TGCAGTGCTTGCCCTCGACAGAACCAAGAGACCCAGTACTTC
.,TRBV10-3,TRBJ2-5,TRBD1,CAISGEGQGRETQYF,TGTGCCATCAGTGGGGAAGGACAGGGACGAGAGACCCAGTACTTC
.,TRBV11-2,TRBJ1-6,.,CASSLFSNPGTSPLHF,TGTGCCAGCAGCTTATTTTCCAACCCGGGAACTTCACCCCTCCACTTT
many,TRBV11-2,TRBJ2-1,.,CASSPLSQDEQFF,TGTGCCAGCAGCCCCCTTTCGCAGGATGAGCAGTTCTTC
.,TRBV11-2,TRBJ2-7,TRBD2,CASSLAPGLQYEQYF,TGTGCCAGCAGCCTTGCACCGGGACTACAATACGAGCAGTACTTC
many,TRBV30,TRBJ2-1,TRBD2,CAWRTAGATGEQFF,TGTGCCTGGAGAACGGCGGGAGCCACCGGTGAGCAGTTCTTC
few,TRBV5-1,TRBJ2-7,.,CASSPWKGDPYEQYF,TGCGCCAGCAGCCCCTGGAAGGGTGATCCCTACGAGCAGTACTTC
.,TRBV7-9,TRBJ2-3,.,CASSRNRVPDTQYF,TGTGCCAGCAGCCGAAACAGGGTTCCGGATACGCAGTATTTT
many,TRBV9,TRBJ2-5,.,CASSVGLGETQYF,TGTGCCAGCAGCGTAGGACTGGGGGAGACCCAGTACTTC
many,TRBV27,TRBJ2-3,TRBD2,CASSPTSGGYTDTQYF,TGTGCCAGCAGTCCGACTAGCGGGGGTTACACAGATACGCAGTATTTT
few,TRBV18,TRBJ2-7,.,CASSPIRGGSGYEQYF,TGTGCCAGCTCACCAATAAGGGGGGGATCAGGCTACGAGCAGTACTTC
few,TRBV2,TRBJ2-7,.,CASSQVLASFYEQYF,TGCGCCAGCAGCCAGGTTTTGGCCAGCTTCTACGAGCAGTACTTC
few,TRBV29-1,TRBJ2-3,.,CSVEGTSTDTQYF,TGCAGCGTGGAGGGGACGTCTACAGATACGCAGTATTTT
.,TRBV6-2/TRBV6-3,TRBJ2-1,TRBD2,CASRGGGYETYNEQFF,TGTGCCAGCAGGGGGGGAGGGTACGAGACCTACAATGAGCAGTTCTTC
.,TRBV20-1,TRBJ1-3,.,CSARGNTLGNTIYF,TGCAGTGCTAGAGGGAACACGCTTGGAAACACCATATATTTT
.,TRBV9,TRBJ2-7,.,CASSVEALRSNEQYF,TGTGCCAGCAGCGTAGAAGCCCTCAGGTCCAACGAGCAGTACTTC
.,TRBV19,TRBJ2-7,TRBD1,CASSMAGGYEQYF,TGTGCCAGTAGTATGGCAGGGGGCTACGAGCAGTACTTC
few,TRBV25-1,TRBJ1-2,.,CASTGGANGYTF,TGTGCCAGCACCGGAGGGGCGAATGGCTACACCTTC
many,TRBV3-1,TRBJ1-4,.,CASRPGGGGEKLFF,TGTGCCAGCAGACCCGGGGGCGGCGGTGAAAAACTGTTTTTT
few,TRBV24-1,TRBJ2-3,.,CATSDHGTTDTQYF,TGTGCCACCAGTGATCATGGGACAACTGATACGCAGTATTTT
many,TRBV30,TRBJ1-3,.,CAWSSSGNTIYF,TGTGCCTGGAGTTCCTCTGGAAACACCATATATTTT
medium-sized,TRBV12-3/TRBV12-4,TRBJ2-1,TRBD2,CASSLTSGSIPRGSSYNEQFF,TGTGCCAGCAGCCTGACTAGCGGGAGTATCCCGAGGGGTAGCTCCTACAATGAGCAGTTCTTC
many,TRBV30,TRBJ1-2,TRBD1,CAWSGWTGENYGYTF,TGTGCCTGGAGTGGCTGGACAGGGGAAAACTATGGCTACACCTTC
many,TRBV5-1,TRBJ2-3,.,CASSFGASDPDTQYF,TGCGCCAGCAGCTTCGGCGCTTCTGACCCAGATACGCAGTATTTT
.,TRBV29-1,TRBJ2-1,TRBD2,CSVSTGGSGGEQFF,TGCAGCGTTTCAACGGGAGGGTCGGGTGGTGAGCAGTTCTTC
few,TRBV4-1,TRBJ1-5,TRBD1,CASSQVGQGSNQPQHF,TGCGCCAGCAGCCAAGTAGGACAGGGGAGCAATCAGCCCCAGCATTTT
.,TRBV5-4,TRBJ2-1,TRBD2,CASSPGTNSYNEQFF,TGTGCCAGCAGCCCCGGGACTAACTCCTACAATGAGCAGTTCTTC